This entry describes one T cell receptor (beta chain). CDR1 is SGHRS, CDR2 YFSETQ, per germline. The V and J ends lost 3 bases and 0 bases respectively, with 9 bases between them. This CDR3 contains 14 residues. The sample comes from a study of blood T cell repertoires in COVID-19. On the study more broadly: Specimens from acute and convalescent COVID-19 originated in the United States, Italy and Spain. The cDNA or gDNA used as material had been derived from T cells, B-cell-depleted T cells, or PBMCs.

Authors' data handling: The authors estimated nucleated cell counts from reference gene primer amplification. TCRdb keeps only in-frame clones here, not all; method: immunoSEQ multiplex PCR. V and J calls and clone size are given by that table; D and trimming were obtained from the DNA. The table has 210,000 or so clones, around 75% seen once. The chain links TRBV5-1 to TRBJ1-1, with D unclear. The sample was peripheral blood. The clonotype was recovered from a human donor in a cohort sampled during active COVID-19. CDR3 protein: CASSWADMNTEAFF. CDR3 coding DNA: TGCGCCAGCAGCTGGGCAGATATGAACACTGAAGCTTTCTTT.